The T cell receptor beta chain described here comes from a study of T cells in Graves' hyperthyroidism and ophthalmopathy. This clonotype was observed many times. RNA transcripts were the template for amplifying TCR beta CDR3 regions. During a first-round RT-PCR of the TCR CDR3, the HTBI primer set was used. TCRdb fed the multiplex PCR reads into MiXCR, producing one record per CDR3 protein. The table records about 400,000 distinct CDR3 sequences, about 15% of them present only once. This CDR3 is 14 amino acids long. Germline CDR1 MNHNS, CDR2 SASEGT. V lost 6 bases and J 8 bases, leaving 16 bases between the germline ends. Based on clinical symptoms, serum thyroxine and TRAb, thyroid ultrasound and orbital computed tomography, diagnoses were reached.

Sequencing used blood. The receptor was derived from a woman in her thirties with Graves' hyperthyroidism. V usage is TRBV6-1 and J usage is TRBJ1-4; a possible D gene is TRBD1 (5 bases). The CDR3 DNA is TGTGCCAGCAGACCAGGACGGGGGAGAGAAAAACTGTTTTTT. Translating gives CASRPGRGREKLFF.